A single sample is the source of the 7 T cell receptor beta chains below, sequenced in a study of radiation and T cells in renal cell carcinoma. Time point here: baseline pretreatment blood. Treatment indicated: 15 Gy SBRT to primary tumor, nephrectomy 4 weeks later. Here immunoSEQ multiplex PCR was the method, and the copy in TCRdb shows in-frame clones only, minus some. Altogether about 140,000 clones are present, over 80% being singletons, with the ten largest covering 20% to 25%. The specimen was blood, collected from a patient whose treatment included radiotherapy and nephrectomy. The receptors were sampled from a woman in her 50s with renal cell carcinoma.

The rearrangement joins TRBV15 to TRBJ1-2, with 7 bases aligning to TRBD1. The CDR3 runs to 14 residues. J lost 7 bases, V lost 0 bases, and 5 bases had no gene match. Germline CDR1 is LNHNV and CDR2 is YYDKDF (reference sequence). The CDR3 sequence is CATSREQGRFGYTF. CDR3 bases: TGTGCCACCAGCAGAGAACAGGGGCGGTTTGGCTACACCTTC.

The chain employs TRBV25-1 and TRBJ1-2; no definite D call. Germline CDR1 reads MGHDK; CDR2 reads SYGVNS. CDR3 length equals 12 residues. V dropped 2 bases and J dropped 9 bases, with 10 bases sitting between them. Written as DNA, the CDR3 is TGTGCCAGCAGTGAAATTTTGGGGAGCTACACCTTC. Its translation is CASSEILGSYTF.

The chain combines TRBV28 with TRBJ1-2; D is undetermined. V lost 2 bases and J 0 bases, leaving 1 base between the germline ends. Germline V CDR1 and CDR2: MDHEN, SYDVKM. This CDR3 has 12 amino acids. This CDR3 reads CASSLTNYGYTF. The CDR3 DNA sequence: TGTGCCAGCAGTTTAACTAACTATGGCTACACCTTC.

This clone has only one observation. The J gene is TRBJ2-4, the V gene TRBV7-2; D is ambiguous. The CDR3 length is 14 residues. Per germline, CDR1 SGHTA and CDR2 FQGNSA. Trimming took off 2 bases at V and 0 bases at J, with 5 bases between the two ends. CDR3 sequence reads: CASSLLLAKNIQYF. In DNA, the CDR3 is TGTGCCAGCAGCTTATTGTTAGCCAAAAACATTCAGTACTTC.

This clone showed up just a few times. This chain joins TRBV7-2 and TRBJ2-2; 9 nucleotides align to TRBD1. Germline V gene sequence: CDR1 SGHTA, CDR2 FQGNSA. V was pared by 8 bases and J by 3 bases, with 10 bases of the junction left unmatched. The CDR3 totals 16 residues. The CDR3 sequence is CASGSQGALDTGELFF. CDR3 sequence (DNA): TGTGCCAGCGGATCACAGGGGGCGCTTGACACCGGGGAGCTGTTTTTT.

This clone was recorded once. V usage is TRBV7-9 and J usage is TRBJ2-1; TRBD2 agrees at 11 bases. V lost 5 bases and J lost 6; bases outside the gene matches: 9. Germline-derived CDR1 and CDR2 are SEHNR and FQNEAQ (reference sequence). This CDR3 has 16 residues. As DNA, the CDR3 is TGTGCCAGCAGCCCACAAGGGCTAGCGGGGGGCAATGAGCAGTTCTTC. It specifies CASSPQGLAGGNEQFF.

This clone is a singleton in its sample. The chain joins TRBV25-1 to TRBJ2-6; D remains unclear. The CDR3 has 11 amino acids. Germline CDR1 MGHDK, CDR2 SYGVNS. Trimming removed 4 bases from V and 8 bases from J, with 3 bases in between. This CDR3 is CASSVTNVLTF. CDR3 bases: TGTGCCAGCAGTGTTACCAACGTCCTGACTTTC.